This TCR beta chain stems from a study of CD8 T cells in ankylosing spondylitis. Molecular-barcoded quantitative 5'-RACE produced these TCR beta libraries. One entry per CDR3 protein results from TCRdb running MiXCR on the 5' RACE reads. The sample consists of 750,000 to 850,000 distinct CDR3 sequences, 10% to 15% of them appearing once. This clonotype has just a few counts. Its antigen is not identified. Notes on the study in general: Certain motif variants had earlier appeared in reactive arthritis synovial fluid and blood. A TCR beta motif of under 10 highly homologous variants seemed to mark ankylosing spondylitis blood. Those disease-linked clones were CD8+; they were also relatively rare in peripheral blood.

The clonotype originates from a male donor with ankylosing spondylitis. The source material was blood, either unsorted or a sorted T cell fraction (not recorded which).

The CDR3 bases are TGTGCCAGCAGCCGCCGCTTAGCGGGACGTAGAGAAGATACGCAGTATTTT. Its translation: CASSRRLAGRREDTQYF. The chain joins TRBV7-6 to TRBJ2-3; 8 bases align to TRBD2. The V segment lost 5 bases and the J segment 5 bases; nucleotides outside the gene matches: 15. Germline CDR1 reads SGHVS; CDR2 reads FNYEAQ. The CDR3 length is 17 residues.